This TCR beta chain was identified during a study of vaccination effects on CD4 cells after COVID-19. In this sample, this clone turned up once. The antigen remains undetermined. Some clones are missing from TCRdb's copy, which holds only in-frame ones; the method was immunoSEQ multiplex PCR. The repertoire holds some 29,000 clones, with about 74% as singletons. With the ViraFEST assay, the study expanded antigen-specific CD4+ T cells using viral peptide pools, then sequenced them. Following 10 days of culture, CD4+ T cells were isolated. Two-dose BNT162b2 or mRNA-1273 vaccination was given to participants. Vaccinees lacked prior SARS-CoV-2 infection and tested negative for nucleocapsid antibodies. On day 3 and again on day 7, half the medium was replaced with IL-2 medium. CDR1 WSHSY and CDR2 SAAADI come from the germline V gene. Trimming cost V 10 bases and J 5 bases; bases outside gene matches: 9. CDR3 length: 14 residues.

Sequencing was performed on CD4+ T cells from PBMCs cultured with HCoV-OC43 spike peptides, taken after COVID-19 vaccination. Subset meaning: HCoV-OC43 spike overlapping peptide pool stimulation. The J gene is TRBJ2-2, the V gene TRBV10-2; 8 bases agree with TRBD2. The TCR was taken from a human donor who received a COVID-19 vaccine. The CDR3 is CATNSGVMTGELFF. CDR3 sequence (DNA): TGCGCCACGAATAGCGGGGTAATGACCGGGGAGCTGTTTTTT.